This TCR beta chain was documented in a study of human T cells and chemical hapten exposure. TCRdb re-derived calls from the RACE reads in MiXCR, one entry per CDR3 protein. Here the sample spans about 64,000 distinct CDR3 sequences, more than 9.5% being singletons. V shed 3 bases and J 0 bases; nucleotides not matched to a gene: 3. The CDR3 has 15 residues. Time point: patch test 3, about 24 weeks after DPC sensitization. The sample's treatment: therapeutic diphenylcyclopropenone sensitization with weekly scalp DPC. This chain links TRBV12-3 or TRBV12-4 with TRBJ1-1; 8 bases agree with TRBD1. The sample was whole blood, taken in connection with sensitization to the hapten diphenylcyclopropenone (DPC). This receptor was obtained from a woman in her 30s with alopecia areata. Some clones in this sample may be carry-over from other donors' samples. This CDR3 reads CASSFPGGLNTEAFF. The CDR3 DNA sequence: TGTGCCAGCAGTTTCCCAGGGGGCTTGAACACTGAAGCTTTCTTT.